This TCR beta chain was identified in a study of blood T cell repertoires in COVID-19. Sequencing used immunoSEQ multiplex PCR; TCRdb keeps in-frame clones, though not all of them. This table holds over 300,000 clones, around 90% found once. V dropped 0 bases and J dropped 3; count of bases not matched to a gene: 8. Germline V gene data show CDR1 as LGHNA and CDR2 as YSLEER. There are 17 residues in the CDR3. This chain connects TRBV4-3 to TRBJ2-3; 8 bases are a match to TRBD1. The receptor was derived from a man between 18 and 29 years old who had recovered from COVID-19. Sequencing used peripheral blood. The CDR3 spells CASSQDTTGGYTDTQYF. CDR3 sequence (DNA): TGCGCCAGCAGCCAAGATACAACAGGGGGTTATACAGATACGCAGTATTTT.